What follows are 3 T cell receptor beta chains derived from one specimen sequenced in a study of blood T cells in healthy people across ages. The authors ran a second PCR of about 6 to 12 cycles using a sample-barcoded 5' primer and a J-beta primer mix. Using its own MiXCR run on the 5' RACE reads, TCRdb lists one record per CDR3 protein. The table shows more than 800,000 distinct CDR3 sequences, with under 55% occurring only once. The sample consisted of blood. These receptor sequences come from a woman aged 60-75 years in good health.

The chain links TRBV29-1 to TRBJ2-7, with D perhaps given as TRBD1 or TRBD2 (5 bases each). The length of the CDR3 is 15 residues. Between the trimmed V and J ends, which lost 4 bases and 6 bases, there was a span of 22 bases. Per germline, CDR1 SQVTM and CDR2 ANQGSEA. CDR3 bases: TGCAGCGTTGCAGGGATGGGACCCGCTTTGCGCGAGCAGTACTTC. Protein product: CSVAGMGPALREQYF.

The chain uses TRBV12-3 or TRBV12-4 and TRBJ2-5; possibly TRBD2 for D (6 bases). V shed 2 bases and J shed 9 bases, with 16 bases lying between them. The CDR3 loop spans 14 amino acids. The CDR3 bases are TGTGCCAGCAGTTTACGGGGGACGGCCGGGGCCCAGTACTTC. Translating it yields CASSLRGTAGAQYF.

As concerns this clonotype: The germline gene is not matched at one end of the junction; a read error may be the cause. The chain couples TRBV29-1 to TRBJ2-5; D might be TRBD1 or TRBD2, each matching 6 bases. This CDR3 region has 13 residues. Germline V lookup: CDR1 SQVTM, CDR2 ANQGSEA. For the CDR3, the DNA is TGCAGCGTTGACCCGGGGGCCGGGGAGATCCAGTACTTC. This encodes CSVDPGAGEIQYF. The entire variable domain, with the rest obtained from reference TRBV29-1 and TRBJ2-5, is as follows: SAVISQKPSRDICQRGTSLTIQCQVDSQVTMMFWYRQQPGQSLTLIATANQGSEATYESGFVIDKFPISRPNLTFSTLTVSNMSPEDSSIYLCSVDPGAGEIQYFGPGTRLLVL.